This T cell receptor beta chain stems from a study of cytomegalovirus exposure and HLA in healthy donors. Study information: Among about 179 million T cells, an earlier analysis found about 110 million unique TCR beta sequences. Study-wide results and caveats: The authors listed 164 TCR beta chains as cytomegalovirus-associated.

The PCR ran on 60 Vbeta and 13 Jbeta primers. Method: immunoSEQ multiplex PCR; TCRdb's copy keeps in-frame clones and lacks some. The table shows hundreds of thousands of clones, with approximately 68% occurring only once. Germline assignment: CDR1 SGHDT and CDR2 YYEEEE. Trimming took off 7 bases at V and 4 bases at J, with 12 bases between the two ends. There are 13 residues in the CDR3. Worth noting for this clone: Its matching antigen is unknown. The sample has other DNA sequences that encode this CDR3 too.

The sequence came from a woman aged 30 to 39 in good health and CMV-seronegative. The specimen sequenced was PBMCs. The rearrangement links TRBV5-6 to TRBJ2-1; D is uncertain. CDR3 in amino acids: CASRPQLYNEQFF. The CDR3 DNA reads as TGTGCCAGCCGCCCCCAACTTTACAATGAGCAGTTCTTC.